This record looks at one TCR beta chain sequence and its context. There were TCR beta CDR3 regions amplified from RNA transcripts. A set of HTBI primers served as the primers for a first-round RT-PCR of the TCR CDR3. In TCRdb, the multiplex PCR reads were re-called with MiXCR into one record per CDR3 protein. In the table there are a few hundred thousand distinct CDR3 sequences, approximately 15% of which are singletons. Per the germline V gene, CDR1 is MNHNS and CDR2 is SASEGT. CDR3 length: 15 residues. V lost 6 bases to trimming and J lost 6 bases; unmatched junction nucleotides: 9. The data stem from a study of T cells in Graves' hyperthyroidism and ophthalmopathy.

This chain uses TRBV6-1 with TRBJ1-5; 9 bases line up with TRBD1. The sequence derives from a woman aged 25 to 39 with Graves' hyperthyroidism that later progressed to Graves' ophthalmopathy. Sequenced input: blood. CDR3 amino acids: CASRGDRVGSQPQHF. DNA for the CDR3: TGTGCCAGCAGAGGGGACAGGGTTGGAAGTCAGCCCCAGCATTTT.